The source of this TCR beta chain is a study of neurological immune-mediated disorders. Study-wide background: Among approximately 34 multiple sclerosis patients, roughly 31 were relapsing-remitting and 3 were secondary progressive.

Trimming cost V 2 bases and J 3 bases; bases outside gene matches: 7. The V gene's germline CDR1 is LGHDT and CDR2 YNNKEL (reference sequence). The CDR3 sequence is 16 residues long. This clonotype showed up just a few times. With 10-nucleotide random UMIs included, cDNA was synthesized by 5'RACE. Per sequencing run, 15-18 subjects together gave over 160 million TCR-beta sequences. One entry per CDR3 protein, called by TCRdb with MiXCR from the 5' RACE reads. The sample records around 69,000 distinct CDR3 sequences, 3.4% being singletons. Unsorted libraries were derived from 2 million PBMCs stored at -80 C.

The rearrangement uses TRBV3-1 and TRBJ2-7; 10 bases line up with TRBD2. This TCR was recovered from a middle-aged man with multiple sclerosis. The sample taken for sequencing was PBMCs. CDR3 nucleotide sequence: TGTGCCAGCAGCCAAAAAGTTTGGACTAGCGGCTACGAGCAGTACTTC. Translation: CASSQKVWTSGYEQYF.